This passage covers 28 T cell receptor beta chains from one sample sequenced in a study of cytomegalovirus exposure and HLA in healthy donors. Repertoires were generated with immunoSEQ multiplex PCR, while TCRdb's copy carries only in-frame clones and drops some. This table holds about 240,000 clones, around 86% found once. The specimen sequenced was PBMCs. The receptors come from a woman in her twenties or thirties in good health and CMV-seropositive.

The J gene is TRBJ2-1, the V gene TRBV5-1; TRBD2 matches 7 bases. Germline V gene lookup returns CDR1 SGHRS and CDR2 YFSETQ. V lost 6 bases to trimming and J lost 3 bases; unmatched junction nucleotides: 6. The CDR3 is 14 amino acids. The CDR3 nucleotides read TGCGCCAGCACGGAGGCTAGCGGCTACAATGAGCAGTTCTTC. This encodes CASTEASGYNEQFF.

The CDR3 region is CASSPWETRRGNEQFF. The CDR3 nucleotides read TGTGCCAGCAGCCCCTGGGAGACTCGCCGGGGCAATGAGCAGTTCTTC. The chain couples TRBV7-8 to TRBJ2-1, with a tentative D call TRBD2 (5 bases). The CDR3 runs to 16 residues. Germline CDR1 reads SGHVS; CDR2 reads FQNEAQ. V was shortened by 5 bases and J by 6 bases, with 20 bases between the two germline ends. Full variable domain (remainder filled in from reference TRBV7-8 and TRBJ2-1): GAGVSQSPRYKVAKRGQDVALRCDPISGHVSLFWYQQALGQGPEFLTYFQNEAQLDKSGLPSDRFFAERPEGSVSTLKIQRTQQEDSAVYLCASSPWETRRGNEQFFGPGTRLTVL.

The chain uses TRBV27 and TRBJ1-5; D uncertain. V was trimmed by 2 bases and J by 3 bases, leaving 20 bases between them. CDR1 and CDR2 from the germline V gene are MNHEY and SMNVEV (reference sequence). This CDR3 is built from 18 residues. CDR3 DNA: TGTGCCAGCAGTTTAATGTATCAACGCGGGCAGGCCAATCAGCCCCAGCATTTT. Translating gives CASSLMYQRGQANQPQHF.

The genes are TRBV2 and TRBJ2-7, with D uncertain. Germline V CDR1 and CDR2: SNHLY, FYNNEI. V lost 8 bases and J lost 4, with 12 bases in between. There are 12 residues in the CDR3. Here the CDR3 reads CASSVKLYEQYF. Written as DNA, the CDR3 is TGTGCCAGCTCGGTGAAACTGTACGAGCAGTACTTC. Together with reference TRBV2 and TRBJ2-7, the CDR3 gives the full variable domain: EPEVTQTPSHQVTQMGQEVILRCVPISNHLYFYWYRQILGQKVEFLVSFYNNEISEKSEIFDDQFSVERPDGSNFTLKIRSTKLEDSAMYFCASSVKLYEQYFGPGTRLTVT.

This chain connects TRBV29-1 to TRBJ2-7; D is uncertain. Trimming took 3 bases from V and 3 from J, leaving 12 bases between them. Germline-derived CDR1 and CDR2 are SQVTM and ANQGSEA. This CDR3 is built from 13 residues. The CDR3 protein is CSVEGPTDYEQYF. For the CDR3, the DNA is TGCAGCGTTGAGGGCCCGACCGACTACGAGCAGTACTTC.

The chain couples TRBV4-1 to TRBJ2-3; D perhaps matches TRBD1 (6 bases). The CDR3 is 16 amino acids. Germline lookup yields CDR1 MGHRA and CDR2 YSYEKL. V was trimmed by 1 base and J by 0 bases, leaving 11 bases between them. CDR3 nucleotides: TGCGCCAGCAGCCAAGTTCATCAGGGGAGCACAGATACGCAGTATTTT. It is translated as CASSQVHQGSTDTQYF.

The chain couples TRBV5-1 to TRBJ2-7; TRBD1 might be the D (5 bases). V dropped 4 bases and J dropped 0 bases, with 20 bases sitting between them. CDR3 length: 17 residues. The germline gives CDR1 SGHRS, CDR2 YFSETQ. CDR3 in amino acids: CASSRAKTASSSYEQYF. CDR3 coding DNA: TGCGCCAGCAGCCGGGCCAAGACAGCTTCCAGCTCCTACGAGCAGTACTTC.

V and J are TRBV28 and TRBJ2-3; tentatively, D is TRBD2 (6 bases). CDR1 is MDHEN and CDR2 is SYDVKM in the germline V gene. V lost 2 bases to trimming and J lost 0 bases, with 9 bases between them. The CDR3 is 15 amino acids. The chain's CDR3 is CASSLGGSSTDTQYF. CDR3 sequence (DNA): TGTGCCAGCAGTTTAGGGGGGAGTAGCACAGATACGCAGTATTTT.

The chain couples TRBV11-3 to TRBJ2-7; TRBD1 is a possible D gene (6 bases). Germline V gene lookup returns CDR1 SGHNT and CDR2 YENEEA. The CDR3 runs 15 residues. The ends were cut back, 1 base at V and 5 bases at J, with 15 bases in the middle. CDR3 amino acids: CASSLAPGAIDEQYF. The CDR3, as DNA: TGTGCCAGCAGCTTAGCCCCAGGGGCCATCGACGAGCAGTACTTC.

The chain has TRBV11-2 and TRBJ2-7, with TRBD2 as a possible D gene (6 bases). There are 16 residues in the CDR3. Germline V gene lookup returns CDR1 SGHAT and CDR2 FQNNGV. V lost 4 bases to trimming and J lost 1 base, with 17 bases between them. The CDR3 reads CASSSRGEAGSYEQYF. CDR3 nucleotide sequence: TGTGCCAGCAGCTCAAGAGGGGAGGCGGGATCCTACGAGCAGTACTTC.

The rearrangement joins TRBV6-5 to TRBJ2-7; 13 nucleotides line up with TRBD2. V shed 4 bases, J shed 9 bases, and the junction held 3 bases outside the gene matches. CDR1 MNHEY and CDR2 SVGAGI come from the germline V gene. There are 13 residues in the CDR3. The CDR3 is CASSWGTSGMQYF. CDR3 coding DNA: TGTGCCAGCAGTTGGGGGACTAGCGGGATGCAGTACTTC.

The genes are TRBV27 and TRBJ1-4; TRBD1 aligns across 7 bases. Trimming removed 3 bases from V and 5 bases from J; junction bases left unmatched: 18. Germline CDR1 MNHEY, CDR2 SMNVEV (reference sequence). The CDR3 runs 19 residues. The CDR3 reads CASSFSLPTLDRLNEKLFF. CDR3 nucleotide sequence: TGTGCCAGCAGTTTCTCTCTACCCACACTGGACAGGCTAAATGAAAAACTGTTTTTT.

The CDR3 here is CASSITGTNDNEQFF. CDR3 nucleotides: TGTGCCAGCAGTATAACCGGGACTAATGACAATGAGCAGTTCTTC. V usage is TRBV28 and J usage is TRBJ2-1; TRBD2 aligns across 7 bases. The trim removed 5 bases at V and 5 bases at J, leaving 9 bases unmatched. The germline CDR1 and CDR2 sequences are MDHEN and SYDVKM. This CDR3 region has 15 residues.

The chain is built from TRBV6-1 and TRBJ2-7; tentatively, D is TRBD1 (7 bases). Per the germline V gene, CDR1 is MNHNS and CDR2 is SASEGT. Trimming removed 1 base at V and 3 bases at J, with 13 bases between. CDR3 length: 15 amino acids. The CDR3 DNA reads TGTGCCAGCAGTGAAGGGGCAGGGGGGTTCTACGAGCAGTACTTC. Translation gives CASSEGAGGFYEQYF.

The gene calls are TRBV28 and TRBJ1-5, with 7 bases lining up with TRBD1. Germline lookup yields CDR1 MDHEN and CDR2 SYDVKM. CDR3 size: 15 residues. J gave up 0 bases and V 7 bases, and 6 bases lay outside the gene matches. CDR3 in amino acids: CASTGGLYSNQPQHF. The CDR3 DNA reads TGTGCCAGCACAGGGGGGCTGTATAGCAATCAGCCCCAGCATTTT.

The rearrangement joins TRBV27 to TRBJ1-4; 9 nucleotides match TRBD1. CDR1 is MNHEY and CDR2 is SMNVEV in the germline V gene (reference sequence). CDR3 length: 15 amino acids. With V trimmed by 6 bases and J by 9 bases, 11 bases remained unmatched. The CDR3 DNA reads as TGTGCCAGCAGGTCTAACAGGGGGCTGAGTCAAAAACTGTTTTTT. Protein product: CASRSNRGLSQKLFF.

The V gene is TRBV25-1, the J gene TRBJ1-5; TRBD1 matches at 7 bases. The CDR3 is 15 residues long. J gave up 3 bases and V 3 bases, and 5 bases lay outside the gene matches. The germline V gene has CDR1 MGHDK and CDR2 SYGVNS. The CDR3 reads CASSDGTANNQPQHF. The CDR3 DNA follows: TGTGCCAGCAGTGACGGGACAGCCAACAATCAGCCCCAGCATTTT. Supplemented by reference TRBV25-1 and TRBJ1-5, the full variable domain reads EADIYQTPRYLVIGTGKKITLECSQTMGHDKMYWYQQDPGMELHLIHYSYGVNSTEKGDLSSESTVSRIRTEHFPLTLESARPSHTSQYLCASSDGTANNQPQHFGDGTRLSIL.

This chain links TRBV15 with TRBJ2-5, with a tentative D call TRBD2 (6 bases). Germline V gives CDR1 LNHNV, CDR2 YYDKDF (reference sequence). The CDR3 is made up of 15 amino acids. V lost 0 bases, J lost 5 bases, and 13 bases lay in between. The chain's CDR3 is CATSRDVGGPETQYF. The CDR3 region has the DNA TGTGCCACCAGCAGAGATGTGGGGGGTCCGGAGACCCAGTACTTC.

The J gene is TRBJ2-5, the V gene TRBV6-1; D may be TRBD2 (5 bases). V dropped 6 bases and J dropped 2 bases, with 25 bases sitting between them. Per the germline V gene, CDR1 is MNHNS and CDR2 is SASEGT. The CDR3 spans 18 residues. CDR3 DNA sequence: TGTGCCAGCAGAGAACTACAACGGACTGCCATATCACAAGAGACCCAGTACTTC. Encoded protein: CASRELQRTAISQETQYF.

This rearrangement joins TRBV9 to TRBJ2-7, with D tentatively TRBD2 (6 bases). The CDR3 has 16 residues. Trimming removed 0 bases from V and 0 bases from J, with 13 bases in between. CDR1 and CDR2 from the germline V gene are SGDLS and YYNGEE. As DNA, the CDR3 is TGTGCCAGCAGCGTAGAAACGGGGGTCCCCTCCTACGAGCAGTACTTC. Translated: CASSVETGVPSYEQYF.

The rearrangement links TRBV7-9 to TRBJ2-3; 11 bases are a match to TRBD2. The CDR3 consists of 14 residues. Germline assignment: CDR1 SEHNR and CDR2 FQNEAQ (reference sequence). The J segment lost 2 bases and the V segment lost 10 bases, leaving 5 bases of the junction unmatched. CDR3 sequence reads: CATKTSGVTDTQYF. CDR3 DNA sequence: TGTGCCACCAAGACTAGCGGGGTCACAGATACGCAGTATTTT.

The CDR3: CASSAQGMSTEAFF. The CDR3 region has the DNA TGTGCCAGCTCAGCACAGGGGATGAGCACTGAAGCTTTCTTT. The chain is built from TRBV27 and TRBJ1-1; TRBD1 aligns across 7 bases. V lost 8 bases, J lost 4 bases, and 10 bases stayed unmatched. Per germline, CDR1 MNHEY and CDR2 SMNVEV (reference sequence). The CDR3 totals 14 residues.

The chain has TRBV4-1 and TRBJ2-7, with D tentatively TRBD1 (5 bases). The germline V gene has CDR1 MGHRA and CDR2 YSYEKL. The length of the CDR3 is 14 residues. The germline V and J ends were trimmed by 6 bases and 2 bases, with 14 bases remaining between them. The CDR3 DNA sequence: TGCGCCAGCAGAAGGGGCCAAGGGGCCTACGAGCAGTACTTC. Its translation is CASRRGQGAYEQYF.

V usage is TRBV5-1 and J usage is TRBJ2-7; 15 bases fit TRBD2. The CDR3 runs to 18 residues. J was trimmed by 3 bases and V by 4 bases; bases with no gene match: 11. Germline V gene data show CDR1 as SGHRS and CDR2 as YFSETQ. This CDR3 is CASSRGLAGGMGYYEQYF. Here the CDR3 DNA reads TGCGCCAGCAGCCGGGGACTAGCGGGAGGAATGGGCTACTACGAGCAGTACTTC.

This clone was seen a single time. CDR3 DNA sequence: TGCAGCGTTACTACCGGGACAGGCCAAGAGACCCAGTACTTC. The encoded protein is CSVTTGTGQETQYF. The chain couples TRBV29-1 to TRBJ2-5; TRBD1 matches at 8 bases. The CDR3 has 14 amino acids. With V trimmed by 5 bases and J by 1 base, 6 bases remained unmatched. The germline CDR1 and CDR2 sequences are SQVTM and ANQGSEA.

V and J are TRBV27 and TRBJ2-1, with 7 nucleotides matching TRBD2. CDR3 size: 16 residues. From germline, CDR1 is MNHEY and CDR2 SMNVEV (reference sequence). V lost 6 bases and J lost 6; bases outside the gene matches: 14. CDR3 sequence: CASRSWTSGRANEQFF. In DNA form, the CDR3 reads TGTGCCAGCAGATCCTGGACTAGTGGGAGGGCCAATGAGCAGTTCTTC.

This clone has only one observation. This chain joins TRBV27 and TRBJ2-1; tentative D call: TRBD1 (5 bases). Germline CDR1 MNHEY, CDR2 SMNVEV (reference sequence). The V end lost 4 bases, the J end lost 4 bases, and 20 bases lay between the germline ends. The CDR3 runs to 17 residues. The CDR3 DNA sequence: TGTGCCAGCAGTTCGTTCCAACAGGTAGATCCTTACAATGAGCAGTTCTTC. Its protein product is CASSSFQQVDPYNEQFF.

This chain connects TRBV5-1 to TRBJ2-6, with 8 nucleotides matching TRBD1. CDR3 length: 19 residues. The germline V gene encodes CDR1 SGHRS and CDR2 YFSETQ. V dropped 4 bases and J dropped 4; count of bases not matched to a gene: 16. The CDR3 DNA is TGCGCCAGCAGCGGAATTGGGACAGGCCAGGGGTGGGGGGCCAACGTCCTGACTTTC. It encodes CASSGIGTGQGWGANVLTF.